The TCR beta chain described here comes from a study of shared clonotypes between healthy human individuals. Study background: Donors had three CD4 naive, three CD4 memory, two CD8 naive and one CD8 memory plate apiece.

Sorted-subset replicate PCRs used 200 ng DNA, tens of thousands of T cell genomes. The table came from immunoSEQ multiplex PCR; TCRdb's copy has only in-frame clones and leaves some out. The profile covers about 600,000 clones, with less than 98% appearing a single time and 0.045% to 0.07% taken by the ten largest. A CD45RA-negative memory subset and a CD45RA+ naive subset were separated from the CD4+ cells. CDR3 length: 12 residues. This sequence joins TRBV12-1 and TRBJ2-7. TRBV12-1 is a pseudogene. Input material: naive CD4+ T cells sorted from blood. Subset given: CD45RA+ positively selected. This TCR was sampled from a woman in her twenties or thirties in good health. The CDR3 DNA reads TGTGCCAGCAGCTTTTTAGGCTACGAGCAGTACTTC. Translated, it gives CASSFLGYEQYF.